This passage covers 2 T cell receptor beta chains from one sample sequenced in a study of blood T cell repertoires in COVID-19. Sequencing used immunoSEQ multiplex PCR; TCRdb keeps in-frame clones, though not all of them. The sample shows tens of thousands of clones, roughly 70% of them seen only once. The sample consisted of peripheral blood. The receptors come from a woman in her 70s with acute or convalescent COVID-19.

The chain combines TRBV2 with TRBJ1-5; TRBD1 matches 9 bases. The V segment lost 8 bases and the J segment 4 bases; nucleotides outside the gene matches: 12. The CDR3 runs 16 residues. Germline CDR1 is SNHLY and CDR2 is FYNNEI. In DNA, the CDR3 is TGTGCCAGCGCCCTCCTACCGGGACAGGGTAATCAGCCCCAGCATTTT. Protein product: CASALLPGQGNQPQHF.

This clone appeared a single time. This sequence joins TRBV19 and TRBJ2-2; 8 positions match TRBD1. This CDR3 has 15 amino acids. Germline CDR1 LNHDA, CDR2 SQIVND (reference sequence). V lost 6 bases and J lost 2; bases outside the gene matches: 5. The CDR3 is CASSDRGGNTGELFF. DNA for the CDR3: TGTGCCAGTAGCGACAGGGGTGGAAACACCGGGGAGCTGTTTTTT.